In its sample, the clone carrying this T cell receptor beta chain was seen a few times. The CDR3 is made up of 14 amino acids. Germline lookup yields CDR1 MNHEY and CDR2 SMNVEV (reference sequence). The V gene end was trimmed by 5 bases and the J gene end by 4 bases; junction bases not matched to a gene: 5. This entry belongs to a study of T cells after yellow fever vaccination. TCRdb reanalysed the 5' RACE reads using MiXCR and keeps one entry per CDR3 protein. The top ten clones hold 23% of a sample with a few hundred thousand distinct CDR3 sequences, roughly 4% of them seen once. Sequenced here: PBMCs, sampled on the day of the yellow fever booster vaccination. This clonotype was sampled from a young man who received the YFV17D yellow fever vaccine. The chain combines TRBV27 with TRBJ1-1; TRBD1 agrees at 9 bases. The CDR3 sequence is CASSHRGRGTEAFF. The CDR3 region has the DNA TGTGCCAGCAGTCACAGGGGGCGCGGCACTGAAGCTTTCTTT.